A single sample is the source of the 25 T cell receptor beta chains below, sequenced in a study of radiation and T cells in renal cell carcinoma. Sample time point: blood 2 weeks post-SBRT. The treatment denotes: 15 Gy SBRT to primary tumor, nephrectomy 4 weeks later. Clones were sequenced by immunoSEQ multiplex PCR, and TCRdb holds only the in-frame ones, with some missing. The sample has 100,000 to 150,000 clones; around 81% are singletons. This material consisted of blood, taken from a patient whose treatment included radiotherapy and nephrectomy. The source of these receptors is a man in his fifties with renal cell carcinoma.

The V call is TRBV18, the J call TRBJ1-5, with D hard to call. This CDR3 region has 15 residues. The germline gives CDR1 KGHSH, CDR2 LQKENI. Trimming pared 6 bases from V and 1 base from J, leaving 13 bases between. This chain's CDR3 is CASSGTFDSNQPQHF. CDR3 DNA sequence: TGTGCCAGCTCCGGTACGTTCGACAGCAATCAGCCCCAGCATTTT.

This chain joins TRBV11-2 and TRBJ2-1; no firm D call. CDR1 is SGHAT and CDR2 is FQNNGV in the germline V gene. The CDR3 length is 14 residues. The V end lost 4 bases, the J end lost 6 bases, and 13 bases lay between the germline ends. CDR3 nucleotides: TGTGCCAGCAGCTCAACAGACCTAACCAATGAGCAGTTCTTC. This sequence encodes CASSSTDLTNEQFF.

The gene calls are TRBV2 and TRBJ1-1, with a weak D call TRBD1 (5 bases). Looked up from germline, CDR1 is SNHLY and CDR2 is FYNNEI. This CDR3 comprises 13 residues. V gave up 5 bases and J gave up 3 bases, with 10 bases separating them. In DNA, the CDR3 is TGTGCCAGCAGTCCCAGGGTTGACACTGAAGCTTTCTTT. Translation gives CASSPRVDTEAFF.

The rearrangement links TRBV7-2 to TRBJ1-5; D not certain. V lost 5 bases and J lost 4, with 15 bases in between. Germline CDR1 and CDR2: SGHTA and FQGNSA. The CDR3 is 15 amino acids. The CDR3 DNA is TGTGCCAGCAGCATTTTGATAGACTTTAATCAGCCCCAGCATTTT. Protein: CASSILIDFNQPQHF.

V usage is TRBV7-2 and J usage is TRBJ2-7; no clear D gene. V was clipped by 0 bases and J by 2 bases, with 8 bases between them. CDR1 and CDR2 from the germline V gene are SGHTA and FQGNSA. This CDR3 has 14 residues. CDR3 loop: CASSLAVGPYEQYF. CDR3 sequence (DNA): TGTGCCAGCAGCTTAGCTGTCGGACCCTACGAGCAGTACTTC.

The J gene is TRBJ1-1, the V gene TRBV18; possible D gene TRBD1, 6 bases. Trimming pared 4 bases from V and 1 base from J, leaving 7 bases between. Looked up from germline, CDR1 is KGHSH and CDR2 is LQKENI. The CDR3 is 13 amino acids. For the CDR3, the DNA is TGTGCCAGCTCACAGACAGGGAACACTGAAGCTTTCTTT. This gives the protein CASSQTGNTEAFF.

The chain is built from TRBV11-2 and TRBJ1-2, with 10 bases that match TRBD1. This CDR3 contains 14 residues. The V gene end was trimmed by 5 bases and the J gene end by 6 bases; junction bases not matched to a gene: 6. CDR1 is SGHAT and CDR2 is FQNNGV in the germline V gene. CDR3 bases: TGTGCCAGCAGCCCATCCGGGACAGGGGATGGCTACACCTTC. Protein: CASSPSGTGDGYTF.

This clone was detected ten times or more. The chain couples TRBV19 to TRBJ2-5, with D possibly being TRBD1 (5 bases). V dropped 8 bases and J dropped 7 bases, with 20 bases sitting between them. The germline V gene encodes CDR1 LNHDA and CDR2 SQIVND (reference sequence). CDR3 size: 14 residues. Here the CDR3 reads CASSPSGNQGTQYF. The CDR3 DNA reads TGTGCCAGTTCCCCCTCGGGCAATCAGGGGACCCAGTACTTC. The whole variable domain, filled in from reference TRBV19 and TRBJ2-5, reads DGGITQSPKYLFRKEGQNVTLSCEQNLNHDAMYWYRQDPGQGLRLIYYSQIVNDFQKGDIAEGYSVSREKKESFPLTVTSAQKNPTAFYLCASSPSGNQGTQYFGPGTRLLVL.

The CDR3 reads CSVGKNGNTIYF. The CDR3 nucleotides are TGCAGCGTTGGAAAGAATGGAAACACCATATATTTT. V gene TRBV29-1 combines with J gene TRBJ1-3, with D unresolved. Between the trimmed V and J ends, which lost 4 bases and 3 bases, there was a span of 7 bases. Looked up from germline, CDR1 is SQVTM and CDR2 is ANQGSEA. The CDR3 length is 12 residues.

In its sample, this clone was seen once. This chain uses TRBV19 with TRBJ2-6, with unresolved D. This CDR3 comprises 15 residues. The germline CDR1 and CDR2 sequences are LNHDA and SQIVND (reference sequence). With 3 bases removed from V and 0 bases from J, the gap between germline ends came to 6 bases. The CDR3 nucleotides are TGTGCCAGTAGTATCTTCAGCTCTGGGGCCAACGTCCTGACTTTC. This gives the protein CASSIFSSGANVLTF.

The rearrangement joins TRBV5-1 to TRBJ2-5; either TRBD1 or TRBD2 may supply D (5 bases each). The CDR3 sequence is 13 residues long. V was shortened by 3 bases and J by 3 bases, with 9 bases between the two germline ends. Germline CDR1 and CDR2: SGHRS and YFSETQ. Here the CDR3 reads CASSWGSEETQYF. CDR3 coding DNA: TGCGCCAGCAGCTGGGGGAGCGAAGAGACCCAGTACTTC.

J is TRBJ2-7 and V is TRBV11-1, with 8 bases fitting TRBD2. After removal of 2 bases from V and 8 bases from J, the junction contained 20 bases not matched to a gene. The CDR3 loop spans 18 amino acids. Per the germline V gene, CDR1 is SGHAT and CDR2 is FQDESV (reference sequence). For the CDR3, the DNA is TGTGCCAGCAGCTTAACGGCAGGGGCCTTAGCGGGGTCTACGAAGCAGTACTTC. The encoded protein is CASSLTAGALAGSTKQYF. The variable domain in full, with the rest retrieved from reference TRBV11-1 and TRBJ2-7, is EAEVAQSPRYKITEKSQAVAFWCDPISGHATLYWYRQILGQGPELLVQFQDESVVDDSQLPKDRFSAERLKGVDSTLKIQPAELGDSAMYLCASSLTAGALAGSTKQYFGPGTRLTVT.

V gene TRBV27 combines with J gene TRBJ2-7; TRBD2 matches 11 bases. V dropped 5 bases and J dropped 5; count of bases not matched to a gene: 11. This CDR3 spans 16 amino acids. The V gene's germline CDR1 is MNHEY and CDR2 SMNVEV (reference sequence). For the CDR3, the DNA is TGTGCCAGCAGTCCCTTAACTAGCGGGAGACCCCACGAGCAGTACTTC. It encodes CASSPLTSGRPHEQYF.

The rearrangement joins TRBV9 to TRBJ2-3; no clear D gene. Trimming removed 5 bases at V and 2 bases at J, with 12 bases between. Germline loops: CDR1 SGDLS, CDR2 YYNGEE. The CDR3 extends over 14 amino acids. The CDR3 loop reads CASSAIGNTDTQYF. As DNA, the CDR3 is TGTGCCAGCAGTGCGATAGGGAACACAGATACGCAGTATTTT.

The DNA of the CDR3 is TGTGCCTGGAGTAGGGGGGGCAATGAAAAACTGTTTTTT. This codes for CAWSRGGNEKLFF. The V call is TRBV30, the J call TRBJ1-4; tentative D call: TRBD1 (6 bases). The germline V gene has CDR1 GTSNPN and CDR2 SVGIG (reference sequence). The CDR3 has 13 residues. With 2 bases removed from V and 5 bases from J, the gap between germline ends came to 9 bases.

This clone was observed a handful of times. This chain uses TRBV5-5 with TRBJ2-7, with 8 bases that match TRBD1. The CDR3 has 15 residues. From germline, CDR1 is SGHKS and CDR2 YYEKEE (reference sequence). V dropped 1 base and J dropped 7; count of bases not matched to a gene: 10. The CDR3 protein is CASSLTRQGNGEQYF. The CDR3 DNA reads TGTGCCAGCAGCTTGACAAGACAGGGGAACGGTGAGCAGTACTTC.

V and J are TRBV25-1 and TRBJ2-5; 7 bases map to TRBD2. Unmatched junction bases numbered 10, after V lost 1 base and J lost 5 bases. Germline V gives CDR1 MGHDK, CDR2 SYGVNS. The CDR3 length is 16 residues. This CDR3 reads CASSEWGGVLTETQYF. The CDR3 region has the DNA TGTGCCAGCAGTGAATGGGGGGGGGTATTAACCGAGACCCAGTACTTC.

The chain's CDR3 is CASSPLSGIGEQYF. The CDR3 DNA reads as TGTGCCAGCAGCCCACTAAGCGGGATAGGCGAGCAGTACTTC. This chain joins TRBV11-3 and TRBJ2-7; 7 nucleotides line up with TRBD2. Germline V gene sequence: CDR1 SGHNT, CDR2 YENEEA. The junction had 10 bases not matched to a gene; V was cut back by 5 bases and J by 6 bases. The CDR3 spans 14 residues.

The table lists this clone with a count of one. V gene TRBV6-6 combines with J gene TRBJ1-2; tentatively, D is TRBD1 (5 bases). There are 15 residues in the CDR3. Trimming shortened V by 5 bases and J by 3 bases, and 16 bases separated the two germline ends. CDR1 and CDR2 (germline): MNHNY, SVGAGI (reference sequence). CDR3 DNA sequence: TGTGCCAGCAGTGATATCCGGGGGAGTGACTATGGCTACACCTTC. It encodes CASSDIRGSDYGYTF.

This chain connects TRBV7-2 to TRBJ2-6; D may be TRBD1 (6 bases). The CDR3 covers 16 residues. The germline CDR1 and CDR2 sequences are SGHTA and FQGNSA. V dropped 7 bases and J dropped 0 bases, with 13 bases sitting between them. This CDR3 reads CASNIGQLSGANVLTF. The CDR3 DNA is TGTGCCAGCAACATAGGACAGCTCTCTGGGGCCAACGTCCTGACTTTC.

This sequence joins TRBV19 and TRBJ1-6, with 7 bases lining up with TRBD1. CDR3 length: 14 amino acids. From germline, CDR1 is LNHDA and CDR2 SQIVND (reference sequence). The junction had 3 bases not matched to a gene; V was cut back by 2 bases and J by 8 bases. CDR3 amino acids: CASSITGDDSPLHF. In DNA, the CDR3 is TGTGCCAGTAGTATAACAGGGGATGATTCACCCCTCCACTTT.

This sequence joins TRBV7-9 and TRBJ2-7, with D unresolved. The germline V gene has CDR1 SEHNR and CDR2 FQNEAQ (reference sequence). The CDR3 runs 11 residues. CDR3 sequence reads: CAASASYEQYF. The CDR3, as DNA: TGTGCGGCCTCGGCATCCTACGAGCAGTACTTC.

A few counts support this clone. The V gene is TRBV20-1, the J gene TRBJ1-2; tentatively, D is TRBD1 (5 bases). Between the trimmed V and J ends, which lost 6 bases and 4 bases, there was a span of 9 bases. Germline V lookup: CDR1 DFQATT, CDR2 SNEGSKA (reference sequence). The CDR3 loop spans 11 amino acids. CDR3 nucleotides: TGCAGTGCCTCGGGGGGCTATGGCTACACCTTC. Translating gives CSASGGYGYTF.

V usage is TRBV27 and J usage is TRBJ2-1, with D perhaps matching TRBD2 (5 bases). The germline gives CDR1 MNHEY, CDR2 SMNVEV (reference sequence). Trimming took 5 bases from V and 0 from J, leaving 11 bases between them. There are 15 residues in the CDR3. The CDR3, as DNA: TGTGCCAGCAGTCCCCTAGCTGACTCCTACAATGAGCAGTTCTTC. Translating it yields CASSPLADSYNEQFF.

This sequence joins TRBV28 and TRBJ2-7, with D possibly TRBD2 on 7 matching bases. Looked up from germline, CDR1 is MDHEN and CDR2 is SYDVKM. The V end lost 2 bases, the J end lost 3 bases, and 11 bases lay between the germline ends. This CDR3 has 14 residues. CDR3 DNA: TGTGCCAGCAGTTTAGAGGGGGGGTTCTACGAGCAGTACTTC. It codes for CASSLEGGFYEQYF.